The 31 T cell receptor beta chains reported below all come from one sample, sequenced in a study of T-cell reconstitution after alpha-beta-depleted transplantation in children. TCRbeta library construction was performed incorporating unique molecular identifiers. Using its own MiXCR run on the PCR reads, TCRdb lists one record per CDR3 protein. The data hold nearly 250,000 distinct CDR3 sequences, with approximately 8.9% observed a single time. Source: PBMCs, mostly from graft donor cells, taken 180 days after TCRalphabeta/CD19-depleted stem cell transplant. The receptors come from a male patient between 5 and 17 years old who had a stem cell transplant for acute lymphoblastic leukemia, so the T cells may come from the graft donor.

This clonotype was seen ten or more times. V and J are TRBV12-3 or TRBV12-4 and TRBJ1-1; D not resolved. The ends were cut back, 6 bases at V and 3 bases at J, with 11 bases in the middle. The CDR3 is 13 amino acids. This CDR3 reads CASRVTRDTEAFF. The CDR3 DNA reads as TGTGCCAGCAGGGTTACGAGGGACACTGAAGCTTTCTTT.

This clonotype was recorded many times. J is TRBJ1-1 and V is TRBV6-2 or TRBV6-3; D call uncertain. The CDR3 is 14 amino acids. Trimming stripped 6 bases from V and 3 bases from J, with 14 bases between. CDR1 and CDR2 (germline): MNHEY, SVGEGT. DNA of the CDR3: TGTGCCAGCAGGACCCCGTGGACTCACACTGAAGCTTTCTTT. Protein product: CASRTPWTHTEAFF.

The CDR3 sequence is CASSIVRSYGYTF. Here the CDR3 DNA reads TGTGCCAGTAGTATCGTCCGAAGTTATGGCTACACCTTC. This sequence joins TRBV19 and TRBJ1-2; D is ambiguous. Germline V gene data show CDR1 as LNHDA and CDR2 as SQIVND (reference sequence). The CDR3 covers 13 residues. The germline V and J ends were trimmed by 3 bases and 5 bases, with 10 bases remaining between them. Complete variable domain (other parts from reference TRBV19 and TRBJ1-2): DGGITQSPKYLFRKEGQNVTLSCEQNLNHDAMYWYRQDPGQGLRLIYYSQIVNDFQKGDIAEGYSVSREKKESFPLTVTSAQKNPTAFYLCASSIVRSYGYTFGSGTRLTVV.

This clonotype occurred many times. The chain uses TRBV11-2 and TRBJ2-1; tentatively, D is TRBD2 (5 bases). The CDR3 contains 15 residues. Germline V gene lookup returns CDR1 SGHAT and CDR2 FQNNGV. Trimming removed 1 base from V and 4 bases from J, with 11 bases in between. CDR3 region: CASSLVPLAYNEQFF. In DNA form, the CDR3 reads TGTGCCAGCAGCTTAGTCCCGCTAGCTTACAATGAGCAGTTCTTC.

This clonotype was picked up a small number of times. V gene TRBV6-2 or TRBV6-3 combines with J gene TRBJ2-7; unclear D gene. Trimming took 2 bases from V and 7 from J, leaving 6 bases between them. The germline V gene has CDR1 MNHEY and CDR2 SVGEGT. The CDR3 is 11 amino acids. Written as DNA, the CDR3 is TGTGCCAGCAGTTACCGGCAGGAGCAGTACTTC. The encoded protein is CASSYRQEQYF.

This clonotype was seen ten or more times. The chain carries TRBV20-1 and TRBJ1-1; no definite D call. This CDR3 is built from 14 residues. Germline values: CDR1 DFQATT, CDR2 SNEGSKA (reference sequence). V was trimmed by 0 bases and J by 2 bases, leaving 10 bases between them. CDR3 in amino acids: CSARDPKVNTEAFF. CDR3 sequence (DNA): TGCAGTGCTAGAGATCCCAAGGTAAACACTGAAGCTTTCTTT.

Many counts were recorded for this clonotype. The DNA for the CDR3 is TGTGCCAGCAGCTTGACCTATTCGAACACTGAAGCTTTCTTT. Translation: CASSLTYSNTEAFF. The V gene is TRBV5-6, the J gene TRBJ1-1; no firm D call. The CDR3 has 14 residues. CDR1 and CDR2 from the germline V gene are SGHDT and YYEEEE. Trimming removed 1 base from V and 1 base from J, with 8 bases in between.

This clonotype showed up many times. This chain links TRBV27 with TRBJ1-1; D perhaps matches TRBD1 (5 bases). Germline V gene data show CDR1 as MNHEY and CDR2 as SMNVEV (reference sequence). CDR3 size: 14 residues. Trimming shortened V by 6 bases and J by 0 bases, and 11 bases separated the two germline ends. CDR3 protein: CASRLGQLNTEAFF. In nucleotides, the CDR3 is TGTGCCAGCAGGTTGGGGCAACTGAACACTGAAGCTTTCTTT.

This clonotype was observed many times. The chain has TRBV6-1 and TRBJ1-1; perhaps TRBD1 as D (5 bases). V was pared by 4 bases and J by 6 bases, with 12 bases between. This CDR3 is built from 13 residues. Germline CDR1 MNHNS, CDR2 SASEGT. This CDR3 reads CASSVQGGAEAFF. The CDR3 DNA is TGTGCCAGCAGTGTCCAGGGTGGGGCTGAAGCTTTCTTT.

There are many counts of this clonotype. V gene TRBV4-3 combines with J gene TRBJ1-2, with D possibly matching TRBD1 (5 bases). Trimming removed 4 bases from V and 4 bases from J, with 16 bases in between. This CDR3 has 15 amino acids. Germline V gene sequence: CDR1 LGHNA, CDR2 YSLEER. CDR3: CASSPQSGGAYGYTF. In DNA, the CDR3 is TGCGCCAGCAGCCCACAATCGGGAGGGGCCTATGGCTACACCTTC.

This clonotype was seen at least ten times. The V and J genes are TRBV10-3 and TRBJ2-7; the D gene is possibly TRBD1 (6 bases). Trimming cost V 4 bases and J 3 bases, with 10 bases left between them. The CDR3 is 13 amino acids. The germline V gene encodes CDR1 ENHRY and CDR2 SYGVKD. The CDR3 bases are TGTGCCATCAGTGGGACAGATCTCTACGAGCAGTACTTC. This encodes CAISGTDLYEQYF.

This clonotype was detected only a few times. The chain recombines TRBV19 with TRBJ1-1, with a possible D match to TRBD1 (5 bases). V lost 9 bases, J lost 0 bases, and 11 bases lay in between. The CDR3 totals 13 residues. Germline V CDR1 and CDR2: LNHDA, SQIVND (reference sequence). The CDR3 sequence is CASHMDMNTEAFF. DNA for the CDR3: TGTGCCAGCCATATGGACATGAACACTGAAGCTTTCTTT.

In this sample, this clonotype turned up many times. The V and J genes are TRBV20-1 and TRBJ2-4; D remains ambiguous. Looked up from germline, CDR1 is DFQATT and CDR2 is SNEGSKA (reference sequence). V lost 5 bases and J lost 0, with 11 bases in between. The CDR3 consists of 14 residues. The CDR3 bases are TGCAGTGCTCGCGTCACCGGAGCCAAAAACATTCAGTACTTC. Translated: CSARVTGAKNIQYF.

In its sample, this clonotype was seen many times. The chain combines TRBV24-1 with TRBJ1-2; no clear D. Germline CDR1 KGHDR, CDR2 SFDVKD. CDR3 length equals 19 residues. The V end lost 0 bases, the J end lost 2 bases, and 21 bases lay between the germline ends. The CDR3 region has the DNA TGTGCCACCAGTGATTTGCGGCCAGGTCGAGGCGAGGCCAACTATGGCTACACCTTC. As protein: CATSDLRPGRGEANYGYTF.

At least ten counts were recorded for this clonotype. This chain connects TRBV6-5 to TRBJ1-6; D remains unclear. V was clipped by 6 bases and J by 8 bases, with 17 bases between them. CDR3 length: 15 amino acids. In germline, CDR1 is MNHEY, CDR2 SVGAGI. The CDR3 sequence: CASSRGPLLYSPLHF. CDR3 DNA: TGTGCCAGCAGCCGCGGACCACTTCTGTATTCACCCCTCCACTTT.

In its sample, this clonotype was seen many times. This sequence joins TRBV12-3 or TRBV12-4 and TRBJ2-1, with D unresolved. Trimming stripped 6 bases from V and 0 bases from J, with 9 bases between. The CDR3 is 14 amino acids. The CDR3 is CASSISRSYNEQFF. CDR3 coding DNA: TGTGCCAGCAGCATTTCGCGCTCCTACAATGAGCAGTTCTTC.

The CDR3 region has the DNA TGTGCCAGCAGTTACCTACGACAGGGAGAGACTGAAGCTTTCTTT. It yields the protein CASSYLRQGETEAFF. The rearrangement links TRBV6-5 to TRBJ1-1; 7 bases match TRBD1. The CDR3 is made up of 15 amino acids. CDR1 is MNHEY and CDR2 is SVGAGI in the germline V gene. V lost 2 bases and J lost 5; bases outside the gene matches: 8.

In regard to this clonotype: Given a much more abundant clone one base away, this may be a read error. This chain connects TRBV7-7 to TRBJ2-5; possibly TRBD1 for D (5 bases). The V gene's germline CDR1 is SSHAT and CDR2 FNYEAQ (reference sequence). This CDR3 comprises 12 residues. With 8 bases removed from V and 2 bases from J, the gap between germline ends came to 9 bases. The CDR3 sequence: CASLRQQETQYF. The CDR3 DNA reads TGTGCCAGCTTGCGACAGCAAGAGACCCAGTACTTC. Combining the CDR3 with reference TRBV7-7 and TRBJ2-5 gives the whole variable domain GAGVSQSPRYKVTKRGQDVTLRCDPISSHATLYWYQQALGQGPEFLTYFNYEAQPDKSGLPSDRFSAERPEGSISTLTIQRTEQRDSAMYRCASLRQQETQYFGPGTRLLVL.

This clonotype was seen many times. The CDR3 spells CSAPWGFHTGELFF. CDR3 in DNA: TGCAGCGCCCCGTGGGGGTTTCACACCGGGGAGCTGTTTTTT. The V call is TRBV20-1, the J call TRBJ2-2; either TRBD1 or TRBD2 may supply D (5 bases each). This CDR3 has 14 amino acids. The V gene's germline CDR1 is DFQATT and CDR2 SNEGSKA (reference sequence).

This clonotype was counted ten times or more. The rearrangement joins TRBV20-1 to TRBJ2-7; 8 nucleotides match TRBD1. The V gene end was trimmed by 2 bases and the J gene end by 4 bases; junction bases not matched to a gene: 4. The length of the CDR3 is 13 residues. CDR1 is DFQATT and CDR2 is SNEGSKA in the germline V gene (reference sequence). The CDR3 reads CSARNDRGYEQYF. CDR3 DNA: TGCAGTGCTAGAAATGACAGGGGATACGAGCAGTACTTC.

This clonotype was seen many times. J is TRBJ1-2 and V is TRBV12-3 or TRBV12-4; D uncertain. The germline V and J ends were trimmed by 3 bases and 6 bases, with 11 bases remaining between them. CDR3 length equals 13 residues. CDR3 sequence (DNA): TGTGCCAGCAGTTTGGTGGGCGTGGATGGCTACACCTTC. This encodes CASSLVGVDGYTF.

This clonotype was detected a few times. The gene calls are TRBV7-6 and TRBJ2-5; TRBD2 is a possible D gene (5 bases). Germline lookup yields CDR1 SGHVS and CDR2 FNYEAQ. Trimming left V 1 base short and J 4 bases short, with 22 bases between. The CDR3 loop spans 18 amino acids. This chain's CDR3 is CASSLGLVSAGRGETQYF. CDR3 bases: TGTGCCAGCAGCTTAGGGTTGGTTTCCGCCGGTCGGGGAGAGACCCAGTACTTC.

The sample holds many counts of this clonotype. The rearrangement joins TRBV5-6 to TRBJ2-7, with D hard to call. Trimming removed 0 bases at V and 3 bases at J, with 10 bases between. CDR3 size: 14 residues. Germline V lookup: CDR1 SGHDT, CDR2 YYEEEE. CDR3 in amino acids: CASSLVGRVYEQYF. CDR3 sequence (DNA): TGTGCCAGCAGCTTGGTTGGCAGAGTCTACGAGCAGTACTTC.

This clonotype was detected ten times or more. The chain links TRBV12-3 or TRBV12-4 to TRBJ1-5; possible D gene TRBD1, 5 bases. V shed 5 bases and J shed 1 base, with 12 bases lying between them. The CDR3 loop spans 15 amino acids. CDR3 nucleotides: TGTGCCAGCAGTCCTTACCGGGACAGCAATCAGCCCCAGCATTTT. Translating it yields CASSPYRDSNQPQHF.

This clonotype showed up many times. The chain couples TRBV9 to TRBJ2-5, with D perhaps TRBD1 (6 bases). The CDR3 sequence is 13 residues long. V dropped 4 bases and J dropped 5 bases, with 12 bases sitting between them. The V gene's germline CDR1 is SGDLS and CDR2 YYNGEE. The CDR3 region is CASSPGTRETQYF. The CDR3 DNA is TGTGCCAGCAGCCCCGGGACAAGGGAGACCCAGTACTTC.

There are many counts of this clonotype. The chain is built from TRBV5-6 and TRBJ2-1, with a weak D call TRBD2 (5 bases). The length of the CDR3 is 13 residues. Between the trimmed V and J ends, which lost 1 base and 6 bases, there was a span of 8 bases. CDR1 is SGHDT, CDR2 YYEEEE, per germline. CDR3 region: CASSLPSTNEQFF. CDR3 sequence (DNA): TGTGCCAGCAGCTTGCCTAGCACCAATGAGCAGTTCTTC. The full variable domain, rest sourced from reference TRBV5-6 and TRBJ2-1, is DAGVTQSPTHLIKTRGQQVTLRCSPKSGHDTVSWYQQALGQGPQFIFQYYEEEERQRGNFPDRFSGHQFPNYSSELNVNALLLGDSALYLCASSLPSTNEQFFGPGTRLTVL.

On this clonotype itself: Given a much more abundant clone one base away, this may be a read error. V gene TRBV4-2 combines with J gene TRBJ2-5, with 9 bases identical to TRBD2. Germline V CDR1 and CDR2: LGHNA, YNFKEQ. J lost 13 bases, V lost 3 bases, and 12 bases had no gene match. The CDR3 length is 14 residues. The CDR3 sequence is CASSHGTSRGDPYF. In DNA, the CDR3 is TGTGCCAGCAGCCATGGGACTAGCAGGGGGGATCCGTACTTC.

This clonotype was counted ten times or more. The chain recombines TRBV10-3 with TRBJ2-7, with TRBD1 matching 8 bases. Per the germline V gene, CDR1 is ENHRY and CDR2 is SYGVKD. The junction had 1 base not matched to a gene; V was cut back by 8 bases and J by 1 base. This CDR3 is 12 amino acids long. The chain's CDR3 is CAIGQGSYEQYF. CDR3 in DNA: TGTGCCATCGGACAGGGATCCTACGAGCAGTACTTC.

This clonotype showed up just a few times. The chain uses TRBV19 and TRBJ2-7, with TRBD1 as a possible D gene (5 bases). There are 13 residues in the CDR3. Per germline, CDR1 LNHDA and CDR2 SQIVND (reference sequence). V was cut by 6 bases and J by 3 bases, with 12 bases left in between. The CDR3 DNA reads as TGTGCCAGTAGCATGACAGTCAACTACGAGCAGTACTTC. Its protein product is CASSMTVNYEQYF.

The V call is TRBV6-2 or TRBV6-3, the J call TRBJ2-4, with D possibly being TRBD1 (6 bases). With 4 bases removed from V and 0 bases from J, the gap between germline ends came to 16 bases. CDR1 and CDR2 (germline): MNHEY, SVGEGT. CDR3 length equals 17 residues. The chain's CDR3 is CASSSPGQLVAKNIQYF. The CDR3 DNA is TGTGCCAGCAGTTCCCCCGGACAGCTCGTAGCCAAAAACATTCAGTACTTC.

This clonotype occurred many times. V usage is TRBV7-8 and J usage is TRBJ1-5; the D is unclear. Germline V gene sequence: CDR1 SGHVS, CDR2 FQNEAQ. Trimming removed 6 bases at V and 0 bases at J, with 9 bases between. The CDR3 runs 14 residues. The CDR3 DNA is TGTGCCAGCAGATCGACGGCTAGCAATCAGCCCCAGCATTTT. Amino acid sequence: CASRSTASNQPQHF.